A selection of T cell receptor beta chains follows, all from one sample in a study of shared clonotypes between healthy human individuals. Profiled with immunoSEQ multiplex PCR; TCRdb holds only in-frame clones, not every one. Altogether 1.5 million to 1.9 million clones are present, 95% to 99% being singletons, with the ten largest covering about 0.45%. Source material: naive CD4+ T cells sorted from blood. The receptors derive from a man aged 25-40 years in good health. CDR3s include the opening cysteine and the closing phenylalanine or tryptophan. Each record gives: D gene, clone size, V gene, J gene, CDR3 protein, CDR3 DNA. D genes are given only for firm matches. Clone size is given for some rows only: seen once, a few or many times, or a class if the clone is expanded.

d_gene: NA
abundance: NA
v_gene: TRBV7-8
j_gene: TRBJ2-1
CDR3aa: CASRTTRGRRNPNEQFF
CDR3nt: TGTGCCAGCAGGACAACGAGAGGGCGGCGGAATCCCAATGAGCAGTTCTTC

d_gene: NA
abundance: NA
v_gene: TRBV19
j_gene: TRBJ2-1
CDR3aa: CASSSRRSSYNEQFF
CDR3nt: TGTGCCAGTAGTTCTAGAAGGAGCTCCTACAATGAGCAGTTCTTC

d_gene: TRBD1
abundance: NA
v_gene: TRBV6-5
j_gene: TRBJ2-7
CDR3aa: CASRKGQVYEQYF
CDR3nt: TGTGCCAGCAGAAAAGGACAGGTCTACGAGCAGTACTTC

d_gene: TRBD1
abundance: once
v_gene: TRBV28
j_gene: TRBJ1-4
CDR3aa: CASSSDRGSNEKLFF
CDR3nt: TGTGCCAGCAGTTCCGACAGGGGCTCCAATGAAAAACTGTTTTTT

d_gene: NA
abundance: NA
v_gene: TRBV7-3
j_gene: TRBJ2-3
CDR3aa: CASSLMGGSTDTQYF
CDR3nt: TGTGCCAGCAGCTTAATGGGGGGCAGCACAGATACGCAGTATTTT

d_gene: TRBD1
abundance: few
v_gene: TRBV2
j_gene: TRBJ1-4
CDR3aa: CASSETGVANEKLFF
CDR3nt: TGTGCCAGCAGTGAGACAGGGGTGGCTAATGAAAAACTGTTTTTT

d_gene: NA
abundance: NA
v_gene: TRBV11-3
j_gene: TRBJ2-1
CDR3aa: CASARMGQSYNEQFF
CDR3nt: TGTGCCAGCGCTCGAATGGGCCAATCCTACAATGAGCAGTTCTTC

d_gene: NA
abundance: NA
v_gene: TRBV18
j_gene: TRBJ1-5
CDR3aa: CASSADGVQPQHF
CDR3nt: TGTGCCAGCTCGGCGGACGGGGTTCAGCCCCAGCATTTT

d_gene: NA
abundance: NA
v_gene: TRBV9
j_gene: TRBJ2-3
CDR3aa: CASNGGQRTDTQYF
CDR3nt: TGTGCCAGCAATGGAGGCCAGCGGACAGATACGCAGTATTTT

d_gene: NA
abundance: NA
v_gene: TRBV28
j_gene: TRBJ2-7
CDR3aa: CASSAGQQYF
CDR3nt: TGTGCCAGCAGCGCGGGACAGCAGTACTTC

d_gene: NA
abundance: few
v_gene: TRBV11-2
j_gene: TRBJ2-1
CDR3aa: CASSLDPGAYNEQFF
CDR3nt: TGTGCCAGCAGCTTAGATCCGGGAGCCTACAATGAGCAGTTCTTC

d_gene: NA
abundance: NA
v_gene: TRBV5-1
j_gene: TRBJ2-1
CDR3aa: CASSAPRLNEQFF
CDR3nt: TGCGCCAGCAGTGCCCCCAGACTCAATGAGCAGTTCTTC

d_gene: TRBD1
abundance: NA
v_gene: TRBV7-7
j_gene: TRBJ2-3
CDR3aa: CASSLGVGQATDTQYF
CDR3nt: TGTGCCAGCAGCTTAGGTGTCGGACAGGCCACAGATACGCAGTATTTT

d_gene: NA
abundance: NA
v_gene: TRBV30
j_gene: TRBJ2-2
CDR3aa: CAWSVTRATGELFF
CDR3nt: TGTGCCTGGAGTGTTACCAGAGCCACCGGGGAGCTGTTTTTT

d_gene: TRBD1
abundance: NA
v_gene: TRBV9
j_gene: TRBJ2-7
CDR3aa: CASSSRQGTAYEQYF
CDR3nt: TGTGCCAGCAGCTCCAGACAGGGCACAGCCTACGAGCAGTACTTC

d_gene: NA
abundance: NA
v_gene: TRBV28
j_gene: TRBJ1-5
CDR3aa: CASNGNNQPQHF
CDR3nt: TGTGCCAGCAACGGTAACAATCAGCCCCAGCATTTT

d_gene: TRBD2
abundance: NA
v_gene: TRBV5-1
j_gene: TRBJ2-3
CDR3aa: CASSLVPSGTTDTQYF
CDR3nt: TGCGCCAGCAGCTTGGTTCCTAGCGGGACTACAGATACGCAGTATTTT

d_gene: NA
abundance: NA
v_gene: TRBV28
j_gene: TRBJ1-1
CDR3aa: CASSSPRGWNTEAFF
CDR3nt: TGTGCCAGCAGTTCCCCCAGGGGTTGGAACACTGAAGCTTTCTTT

d_gene: TRBD1
abundance: NA
v_gene: TRBV10-2
j_gene: TRBJ1-3
CDR3aa: CASLQGAGNTIYF
CDR3nt: TGCGCCAGTTTGCAGGGGGCTGGAAACACCATATATTTT

d_gene: NA
abundance: NA
v_gene: TRBV7-2
j_gene: TRBJ2-1
CDR3aa: CASRKKAGGNNEQFF
CDR3nt: TGTGCCAGCAGGAAAAAGGCCGGCGGTAACAATGAGCAGTTCTTC

d_gene: TRBD1
abundance: NA
v_gene: TRBV5-6
j_gene: TRBJ1-2
CDR3aa: CASSLYRGLYGYTF
CDR3nt: TGTGCCAGCAGCTTATACAGGGGCCTCTATGGCTACACCTTC

d_gene: NA
abundance: NA
v_gene: TRBV25-1
j_gene: TRBJ2-3
CDR3aa: CASRDSATDTQYF
CDR3nt: TGTGCCAGCAGGGATAGCGCCACAGATACGCAGTATTTT

d_gene: NA
abundance: NA
v_gene: TRBV7-2
j_gene: TRBJ1-1
CDR3aa: CASSLTPAYTEAFF
CDR3nt: TGTGCCAGCAGCCTCACCCCGGCGTACACTGAAGCTTTCTTT

d_gene: NA
abundance: NA
v_gene: TRBV9
j_gene: TRBJ2-4
CDR3aa: CASSVDPAGAAARYF
CDR3nt: TGTGCCAGCAGCGTAGATCCGGCAGGGGCGGCCGCCAGGTACTTC

d_gene: NA
abundance: NA
v_gene: TRBV5-1
j_gene: TRBJ2-2
CDR3aa: CASTKTNTGELFF
CDR3nt: TGCGCCAGCACAAAGACAAACACCGGGGAGCTGTTTTTT

d_gene: NA
abundance: NA
v_gene: TRBV18
j_gene: TRBJ1-2
CDR3aa: CASSPAGRTGYTF
CDR3nt: TGTGCCAGCTCACCAGCCGGGCGAACCGGCTACACCTTC

d_gene: NA
abundance: NA
v_gene: TRBV2
j_gene: TRBJ1-1
CDR3aa: CASMGPNTEAFF
CDR3nt: TGTGCCAGCATGGGACCGAACACTGAAGCTTTCTTT

d_gene: NA
abundance: NA
v_gene: TRBV11-2
j_gene: TRBJ2-7
CDR3aa: CASSLGDFSYEQYF
CDR3nt: TGTGCCAGCAGCCTCGGAGACTTCTCTTACGAGCAGTACTTC

d_gene: TRBD2
abundance: NA
v_gene: TRBV6-5
j_gene: TRBJ2-5
CDR3aa: CASSYLAGVRETQYF
CDR3nt: TGTGCCAGCAGTTACCTAGCGGGGGTTCGGGAGACCCAGTACTTC

d_gene: NA
abundance: once
v_gene: TRBV18
j_gene: TRBJ2-1
CDR3aa: CASSPISPSYNEQFF
CDR3nt: TGTGCCAGCTCACCTATTTCGCCCTCCTACAATGAGCAGTTCTTC

d_gene: TRBD2
abundance: NA
v_gene: TRBV28
j_gene: TRBJ2-1
CDR3aa: CASSMGTSGPRNEQFF
CDR3nt: TGTGCCAGCAGTATGGGTACTAGCGGACCTCGGAATGAGCAGTTCTTC

d_gene: NA
abundance: NA
v_gene: TRBV29-1
j_gene: TRBJ1-3
CDR3aa: CSARVGSASGNTIYF
CDR3nt: TGCAGCGCCCGAGTGGGGTCTGCCTCTGGAAACACCATATATTTT

d_gene: TRBD2
abundance: NA
v_gene: TRBV5-4
j_gene: TRBJ2-1
CDR3aa: CASSLKGTSGDEQFF
CDR3nt: TGTGCCAGCAGCCTCAAGGGGACTAGCGGGGATGAGCAGTTCTTC

d_gene: TRBD2
abundance: NA
v_gene: TRBV14
j_gene: TRBJ2-5
CDR3aa: CASSQGRVETQYF
CDR3nt: TGTGCCAGCAGCCAGGGGAGGGTGGAGACCCAGTACTTC

d_gene: NA
abundance: NA
v_gene: TRBV9
j_gene: TRBJ2-1
CDR3aa: CASSVYPGRTGASSYNEQFF
CDR3nt: TGTGCCAGCAGCGTATATCCCGGTAGGACGGGGGCGAGCTCCTACAATGAGCAGTTCTTC

d_gene: NA
abundance: once
v_gene: TRBV30
j_gene: TRBJ1-3
CDR3aa: CAWSLETIYF
CDR3nt: TGTGCCTGGAGCCTCGAAACCATATATTTT

d_gene: TRBD1
abundance: NA
v_gene: TRBV7-7
j_gene: TRBJ2-3
CDR3aa: CASSANRGGTDTQYF
CDR3nt: TGTGCTAGCAGCGCAAACAGGGGGGGCACAGATACGCAGTATTTT

d_gene: NA
abundance: NA
v_gene: TRBV7-8
j_gene: TRBJ2-7
CDR3aa: CASSLEIVRGAPYEQYF
CDR3nt: TGTGCCAGCAGCTTAGAAATCGTTCGAGGGGCTCCCTACGAGCAGTACTTC

d_gene: NA
abundance: NA
v_gene: TRBV4-3
j_gene: TRBJ2-2
CDR3aa: CASSQKVAGRAGELFF
CDR3nt: TGCGCCAGCAGCCAGAAGGTGGCTGGTAGGGCCGGGGAGCTGTTTTTT

d_gene: NA
abundance: NA
v_gene: TRBV4-3
j_gene: TRBJ2-7
CDR3aa: CASSQDGGTVGEQYF
CDR3nt: TGCGCCAGCAGCCAAGATGGCGGGACTGTAGGGGAGCAGTACTTC

d_gene: TRBD1
abundance: NA
v_gene: TRBV28
j_gene: TRBJ2-1
CDR3aa: CASSPGQTLGEQFF
CDR3nt: TGTGCCAGCAGTCCGGGACAGACCCTCGGTGAGCAGTTCTTC

d_gene: TRBD1
abundance: NA
v_gene: TRBV28
j_gene: TRBJ1-5
CDR3aa: CASSPTGVQHNQPQHF
CDR3nt: TGTGCCAGCAGCCCGACAGGGGTTCAACACAATCAGCCCCAGCATTTT

d_gene: TRBD1
abundance: NA
v_gene: TRBV5-1
j_gene: TRBJ2-1
CDR3aa: CASSFSGTGVTNEQFF
CDR3nt: TGCGCCAGCAGCTTCTCCGGGACAGGGGTAACCAATGAGCAGTTCTTC

d_gene: NA
abundance: NA
v_gene: TRBV5-1
j_gene: TRBJ1-5
CDR3aa: CASSLAGESNQPQHF
CDR3nt: TGCGCCAGCAGCTTGGCGGGGGAGAGCAATCAGCCCCAGCATTTT

d_gene: TRBD2
abundance: NA
v_gene: TRBV6-1
j_gene: TRBJ2-7
CDR3aa: CASSSGAGGSYEQYF
CDR3nt: TGTGCCAGCAGTAGCGGGGCAGGAGGGTCCTACGAGCAGTACTTC